This TCR beta chain was profiled in a study of cytomegalovirus exposure and HLA in healthy donors. J was trimmed by 1 base and V by 10 bases; bases with no gene match: 14. From germline, CDR1 is MDHEN and CDR2 SYDVKM. CDR3 length: 17 amino acids. The PCR made use of 60 Vbeta and 13 Jbeta primers. The method was immunoSEQ multiplex PCR; TCRdb's version includes in-frame clones alone and lacks a portion of them. The repertoire consists of about 180,000 clones, with around 80% occurring once and the leading ten covering 0.65% to 0.75%. Sequenced sample: PBMCs. This TCR was recovered from a woman between 40 and 50 years old in good health and CMV-seronegative. V usage is TRBV28 and J usage is TRBJ1-5; 9 nucleotides match TRBD1. The CDR3 here is CATYRGPTKRSNQPQHF. In DNA form, the CDR3 reads TGTGCCACCTACAGGGGGCCTACTAAGAGAAGCAATCAGCCCCAGCATTTT.